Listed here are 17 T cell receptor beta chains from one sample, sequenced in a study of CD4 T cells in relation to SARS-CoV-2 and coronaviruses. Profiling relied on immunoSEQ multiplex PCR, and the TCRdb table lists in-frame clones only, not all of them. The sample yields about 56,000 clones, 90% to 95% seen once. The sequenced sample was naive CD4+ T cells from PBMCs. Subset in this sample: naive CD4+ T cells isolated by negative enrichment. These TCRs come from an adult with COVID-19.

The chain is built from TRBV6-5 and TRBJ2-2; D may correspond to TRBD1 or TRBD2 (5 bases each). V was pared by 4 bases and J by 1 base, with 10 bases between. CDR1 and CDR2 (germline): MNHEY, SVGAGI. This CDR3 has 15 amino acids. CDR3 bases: TGTGCCAGCAGTTTGGGACCGGTGAACACCGGGGAGCTGTTTTTT. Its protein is CASSLGPVNTGELFF.

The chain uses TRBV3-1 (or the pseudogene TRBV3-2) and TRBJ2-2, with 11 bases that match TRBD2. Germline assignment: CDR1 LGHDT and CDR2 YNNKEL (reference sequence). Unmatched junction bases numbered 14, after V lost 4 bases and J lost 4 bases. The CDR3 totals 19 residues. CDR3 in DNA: TGTGCCAGCAGCCCTCAAACACATAGCGGGAGGGCGATCACCGGGGAGCTGTTTTTT. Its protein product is CASSPQTHSGRAITGELFF.

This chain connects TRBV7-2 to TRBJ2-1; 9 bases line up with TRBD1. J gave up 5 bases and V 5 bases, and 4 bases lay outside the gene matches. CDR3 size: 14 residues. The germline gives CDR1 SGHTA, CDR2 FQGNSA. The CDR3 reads CASSMGQGNNEQFF. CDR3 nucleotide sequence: TGTGCCAGCAGCATGGGACAGGGAAACAATGAGCAGTTCTTC.

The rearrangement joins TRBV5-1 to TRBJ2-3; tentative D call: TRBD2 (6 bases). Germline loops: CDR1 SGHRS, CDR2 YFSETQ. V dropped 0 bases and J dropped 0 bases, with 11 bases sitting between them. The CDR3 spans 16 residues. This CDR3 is CASSLVAGTSTDTQYF. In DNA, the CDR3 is TGCGCCAGCAGCTTGGTGGCAGGGACTAGCACAGATACGCAGTATTTT.

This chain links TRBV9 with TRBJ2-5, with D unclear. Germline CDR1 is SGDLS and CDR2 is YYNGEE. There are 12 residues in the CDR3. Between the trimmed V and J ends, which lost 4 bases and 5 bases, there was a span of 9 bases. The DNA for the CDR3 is TGTGCCAGCAGCTACGGCGACGAGACCCAGTACTTC. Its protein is CASSYGDETQYF.

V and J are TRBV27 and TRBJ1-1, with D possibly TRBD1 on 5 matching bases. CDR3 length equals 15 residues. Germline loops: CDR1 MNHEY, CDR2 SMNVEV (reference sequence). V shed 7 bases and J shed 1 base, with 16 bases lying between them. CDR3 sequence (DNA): TGTGCCAGCAATCAGTGGGGCTTCCCGAACACTGAAGCTTTCTTT. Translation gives CASNQWGFPNTEAFF.

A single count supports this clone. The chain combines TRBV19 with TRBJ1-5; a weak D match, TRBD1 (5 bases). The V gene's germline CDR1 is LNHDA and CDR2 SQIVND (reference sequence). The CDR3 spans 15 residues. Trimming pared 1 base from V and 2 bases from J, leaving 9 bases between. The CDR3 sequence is CASSIGGGGNQPQHF. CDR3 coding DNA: TGTGCCAGTAGTATAGGGGGGGGAGGCAATCAGCCCCAGCATTTT.

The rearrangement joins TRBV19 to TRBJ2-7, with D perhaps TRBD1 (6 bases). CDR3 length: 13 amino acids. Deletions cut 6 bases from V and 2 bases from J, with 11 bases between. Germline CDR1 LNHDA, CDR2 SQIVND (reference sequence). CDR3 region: CASRPRGTYEQYF. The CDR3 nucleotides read TGTGCCAGTAGGCCCAGGGGCACCTACGAGCAGTACTTC. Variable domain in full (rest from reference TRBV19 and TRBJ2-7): DGGITQSPKYLFRKEGQNVTLSCEQNLNHDAMYWYRQDPGQGLRLIYYSQIVNDFQKGDIAEGYSVSREKKESFPLTVTSAQKNPTAFYLCASRPRGTYEQYFGPGTRLTVT.

The DNA of the CDR3 is TGTGCCAGCAGTACGACATGGACACGCTCGGGAGCCAAAAACATTCAGTACTTC. Amino acid sequence: CASSTTWTRSGAKNIQYF. J is TRBJ2-4 and V is TRBV28; perhaps TRBD1 as D (5 bases). CDR3 size: 18 residues. V dropped 5 bases and J dropped 0 bases, with 20 bases sitting between them. Germline V gives CDR1 MDHEN, CDR2 SYDVKM.

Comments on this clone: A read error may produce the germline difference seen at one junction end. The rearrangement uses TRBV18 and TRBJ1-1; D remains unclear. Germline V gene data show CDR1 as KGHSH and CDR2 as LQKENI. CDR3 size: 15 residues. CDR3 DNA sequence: TGTGCCAGCTCAGCACCCACCACCCTAGCCCCTGAAGCTTTCTTT. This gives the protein CASSAPTTLAPEAFF.

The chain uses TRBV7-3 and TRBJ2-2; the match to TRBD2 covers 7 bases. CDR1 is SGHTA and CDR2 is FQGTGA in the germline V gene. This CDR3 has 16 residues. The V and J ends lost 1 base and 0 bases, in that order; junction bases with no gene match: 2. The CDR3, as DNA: TGTGCCAGCAGCTTAAATGCGGGAGCGAACACCGGGGAGCTGTTTTTT. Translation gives CASSLNAGANTGELFF. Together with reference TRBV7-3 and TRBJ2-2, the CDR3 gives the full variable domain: GAGVSQTPSNKVTEKGKYVELRCDPISGHTALYWYRQSLGQGPEFLIYFQGTGAADDSGLPNDRFFAVRPEGSVSTLKIQRTERGDSAVYLCASSLNAGANTGELFFGEGSRLTVL.

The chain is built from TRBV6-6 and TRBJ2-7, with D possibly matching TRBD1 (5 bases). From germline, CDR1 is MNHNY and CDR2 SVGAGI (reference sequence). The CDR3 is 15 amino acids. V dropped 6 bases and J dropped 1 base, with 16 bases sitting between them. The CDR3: CASRRGSGISYEQYF. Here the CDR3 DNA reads TGTGCCAGCAGGCGCGGATCAGGGATTTCCTACGAGCAGTACTTC.

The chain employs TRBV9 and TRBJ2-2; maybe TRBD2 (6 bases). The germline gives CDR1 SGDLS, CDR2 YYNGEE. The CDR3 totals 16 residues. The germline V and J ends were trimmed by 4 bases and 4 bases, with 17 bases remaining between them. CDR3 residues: CASSTRGSGGTGELFF. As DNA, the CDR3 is TGTGCCAGCAGCACACGGGGGAGCGGAGGCACCGGGGAGCTGTTTTTT.

The CDR3 loop reads CASRRNRGRTYTIYF. Written as DNA, the CDR3 is TGTGCCAGCAGACGCAACAGGGGAAGGACATACACCATATATTTT. The V and J genes are TRBV28 and TRBJ1-3, with 7 bases fitting TRBD1. V trimming: 6 bases; J trimming: 8 bases; junction bases outside the gene matches: 13. CDR3 size: 15 residues. CDR1 is MDHEN and CDR2 is SYDVKM in the germline V gene.

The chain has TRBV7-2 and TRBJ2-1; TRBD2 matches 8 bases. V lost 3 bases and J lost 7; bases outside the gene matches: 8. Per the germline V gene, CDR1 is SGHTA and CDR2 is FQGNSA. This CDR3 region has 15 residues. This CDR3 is CASSFMAGGWNEQFF. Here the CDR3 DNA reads TGTGCCAGCAGCTTTATGGCGGGAGGATGGAATGAGCAGTTCTTC.

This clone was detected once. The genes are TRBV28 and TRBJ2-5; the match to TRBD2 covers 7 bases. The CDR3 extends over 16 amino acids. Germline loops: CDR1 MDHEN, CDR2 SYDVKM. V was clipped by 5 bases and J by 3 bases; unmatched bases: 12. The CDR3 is CASSPPSTGGEETQYF. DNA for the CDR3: TGTGCCAGCAGTCCCCCCTCGACGGGAGGAGAAGAGACCCAGTACTTC.

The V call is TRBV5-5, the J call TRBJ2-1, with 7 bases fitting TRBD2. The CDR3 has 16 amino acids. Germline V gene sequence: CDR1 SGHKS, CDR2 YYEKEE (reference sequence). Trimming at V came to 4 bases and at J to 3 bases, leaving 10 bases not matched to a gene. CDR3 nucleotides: TGTGCCAGCAGCCCTCTGGCTAGCGGTTACTACAATGAGCAGTTCTTC. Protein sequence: CASSPLASGYYNEQFF.